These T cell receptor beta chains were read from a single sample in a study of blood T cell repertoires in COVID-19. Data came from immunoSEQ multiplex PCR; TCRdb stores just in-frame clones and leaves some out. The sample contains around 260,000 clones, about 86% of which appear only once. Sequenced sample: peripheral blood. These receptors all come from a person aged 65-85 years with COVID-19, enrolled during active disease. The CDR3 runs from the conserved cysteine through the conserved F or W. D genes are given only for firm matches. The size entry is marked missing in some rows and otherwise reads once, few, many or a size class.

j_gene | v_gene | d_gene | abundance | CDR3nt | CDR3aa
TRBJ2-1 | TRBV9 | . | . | TGTGCCAGCAGCCCAGGGATCCTAAGCTCCTACAATGAGCAGTTCTTC | CASSPGILSSYNEQFF
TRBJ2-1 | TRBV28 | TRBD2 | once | TGTGCCAGCAGTTTCCAGCGGGAGAACGTTGAGCAGTTCTTC | CASSFQRENVEQFF
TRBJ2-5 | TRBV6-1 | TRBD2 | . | TGTGCCAGCAGTGAACTAGCGGGTCAAGAGACCCAGTACTTC | CASSELAGQETQYF
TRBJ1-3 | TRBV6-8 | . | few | TGTGCCAGCAGTTACTCGGGCGCGGGAGTTAACACCATATATTTT | CASSYSGAGVNTIYF
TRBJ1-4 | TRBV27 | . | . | TGTGCCAGCAGCTCACCTCCCCCGGGAGGGGCAATTAATGAAAAACTGTTTTTT | CASSSPPPGGAINEKLFF
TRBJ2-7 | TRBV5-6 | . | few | TGTGCCAGCAGCTTGCAGGGTGTTCTTTACGAGCAGTACTTC | CASSLQGVLYEQYF
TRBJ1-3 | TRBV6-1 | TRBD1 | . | TGTGCCAGCAGGCCGACAGGGTTGCGAGGAAACACCATATATTTT | CASRPTGLRGNTIYF
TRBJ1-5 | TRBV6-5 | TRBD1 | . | TGTGCCAGTCTCGGGACAGGGGGTCAGCCCCAGCATTTT | CASLGTGGQPQHF
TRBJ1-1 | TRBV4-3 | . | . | TGCGCCAGCAGCCAAGTTGCAGGGATGGGGGCTTTCTTT | CASSQVAGMGAFF
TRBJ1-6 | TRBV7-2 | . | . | TGTGCCAGCAGCTCCCAGGGGACCAACACTCCGGCCCTCCACTTT | CASSSQGTNTPALHF
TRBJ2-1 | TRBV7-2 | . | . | TGTGCCAGCAGCTCTTGGACGGGGAATGAGCAGTTCTTC | CASSSWTGNEQFF
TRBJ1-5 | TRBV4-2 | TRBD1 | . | TGTGCCAGCAGCCAAGTCAGGACAGGGCCAGAGCAGCCCCAGCATTTT | CASSQVRTGPEQPQHF
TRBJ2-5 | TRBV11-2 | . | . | TGTGCCAGCAGCCCCGCGACTGAGACCCAGTACTTC | CASSPATETQYF
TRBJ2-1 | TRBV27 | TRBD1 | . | TGTGCCAGCAGTCTACAGGGGGCGAGAAATGAGCAGTTCTTC | CASSLQGARNEQFF
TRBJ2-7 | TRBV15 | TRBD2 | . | TGTGCCACCAGCAGAGATCAATCCAGCGGGGCAATCTCCTACGAGCAGTACTTC | CATSRDQSSGAISYEQYF
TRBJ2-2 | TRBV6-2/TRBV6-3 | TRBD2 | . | TGTGCCAGCAGTGTGAGCGGGAGATTCACCGGGGAGCTGTTTTTT | CASSVSGRFTGELFF
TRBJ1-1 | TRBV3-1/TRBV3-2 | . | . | TGTGCCAGCAGCCAAGATGGGGCCCTAAACACTGAAGCTTTCTTT | CASSQDGALNTEAFF
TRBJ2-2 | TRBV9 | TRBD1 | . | TGTGCCAGCAGCGCACGGCCCCGATCCGACAGGGTTAGCACCGGGGAGCTGTTTTTT | CASSARPRSDRVSTGELFF
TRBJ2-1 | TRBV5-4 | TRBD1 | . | TGTGCCAGCAGCTTACAGGGGGCGCTCTACAATGAGCAGTTCTTC | CASSLQGALYNEQFF
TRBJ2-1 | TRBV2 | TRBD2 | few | TGTGCCAGCAGCTTGTATCTAGCGGGGAATGAGCAGTTCTTC | CASSLYLAGNEQFF
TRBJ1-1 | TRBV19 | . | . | TGTGCCAGTAGTATTACAGTGCGCGACACTGAAGCTTTCTTT | CASSITVRDTEAFF
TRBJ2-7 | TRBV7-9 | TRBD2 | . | TGTGCCAGCAGCTTAGAGTCTGGGGGGGCCTACGAGCAGTACTTC | CASSLESGGAYEQYF
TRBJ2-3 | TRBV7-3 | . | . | TGTGCCAGCAGCTTAACTATCGGGAGTACGCAGTATTTT | CASSLTIGSTQYF
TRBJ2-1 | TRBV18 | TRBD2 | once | TGTGCCAGCTCGCGACTAGCGGAGGGTAATGAGCAGTTCTTC | CASSRLAEGNEQFF
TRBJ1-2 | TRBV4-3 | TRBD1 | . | TGCGCCAGCAGCCGCGTGGGACAGGGGGCTGGCTACACCTTC | CASSRVGQGAGYTF
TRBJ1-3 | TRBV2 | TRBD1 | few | TGTGCCAGCAGTGGCGGACAGGGATTAGCTGGAAACACCATATATTTT | CASSGGQGLAGNTIYF
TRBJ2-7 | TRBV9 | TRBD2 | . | TGTGCCAGCAGCGTAGCTAGCGGCCCATCGCGCGAGCAGTACTTC | CASSVASGPSREQYF
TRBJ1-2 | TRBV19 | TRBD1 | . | TGTGCCAGTAGTCCGACAGGGCTGGCCGGGTATGGCTACACCTTC | CASSPTGLAGYGYTF
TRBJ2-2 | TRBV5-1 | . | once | TGCGCCAGCAGCTTGGACCCCGGGGTGGACACCGGGGAGCTGTTTTTT | CASSLDPGVDTGELFF
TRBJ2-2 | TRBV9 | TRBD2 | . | TGTGCCAGCAGCCGAGCGCGGGGGTCGAACACCGGGGAGCTGTTTTTT | CASSRARGSNTGELFF
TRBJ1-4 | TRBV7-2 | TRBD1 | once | TGTGCCAGCAGCTCCAGGACAGGAGGTGAAAAACTGTTTTTT | CASSSRTGGEKLFF
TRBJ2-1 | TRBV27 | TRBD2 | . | TGTGCCAGCAACAGACTAGCGGGAGCCCATGAGCAGTTCTTC | CASNRLAGAHEQFF
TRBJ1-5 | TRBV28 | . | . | TGTGCCAGCAGTCGGACAACACAGGGAAAGCCCCAGCATTTT | CASSRTTQGKPQHF
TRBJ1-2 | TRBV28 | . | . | TGTGCCAGCAGTTTCCCCCGCCGGGACTCCATTGGCTATGGCTACACCTTC | CASSFPRRDSIGYGYTF
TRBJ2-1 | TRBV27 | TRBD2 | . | TGTGCCACCCAGCGGGGAGGACCAAATGAGCAGTTCTTC | CATQRGGPNEQFF
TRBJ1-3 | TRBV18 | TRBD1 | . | TGTGCCAGCTCACAACAGGGGTCTGGAAACACCATATATTTT | CASSQQGSGNTIYF
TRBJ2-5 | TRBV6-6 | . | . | TGTGCCAGCAGTTCCTCCGGGAAAGAGACCCAGTACTTC | CASSSSGKETQYF
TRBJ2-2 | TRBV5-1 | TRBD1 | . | TGCGCCAGCAGAAGAACAGGGGCGAACACCGGGGAGCTGTTTTTT | CASRRTGANTGELFF
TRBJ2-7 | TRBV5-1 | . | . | TGCGCCAGCAGCTTGTCGGGGGGCTTACCCGAGCAGTACTTC | CASSLSGGLPEQYF
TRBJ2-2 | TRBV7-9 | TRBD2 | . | TGTGCGTCACTAGCGGGGACGAACACCGGGGAGCTGTTTTTT | CASLAGTNTGELFF
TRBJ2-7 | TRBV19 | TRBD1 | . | TGTGCCAGTAGTATATTCGGGGACAGGGGTCTGCGCGAGCAGTACTTC | CASSIFGDRGLREQYF
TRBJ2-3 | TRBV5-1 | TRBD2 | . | TGCGCCAGCAGCTATCAAGCGGGAGAATCAGATACGCAGTATTTT | CASSYQAGESDTQYF
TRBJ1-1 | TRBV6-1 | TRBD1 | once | TGTGCCAGCAGTCCCATAGGACAGGGCACTGAAGCTTTCTTT | CASSPIGQGTEAFF
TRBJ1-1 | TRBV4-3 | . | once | TGCGCCAGCAGCCAAGACGTCGGGGTCAAAGCTTTCTTT | CASSQDVGVKAFF
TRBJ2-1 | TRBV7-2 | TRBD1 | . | TGTGCCAGCAGCTTAGCATTCCGTAGGACAGGGTCTTTAATGGCGGACAATGAGCAGTTCTTC | CASSLAFRRTGSLMADNEQFF
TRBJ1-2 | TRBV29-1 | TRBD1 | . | TGCAGCGTTGAAGAGGGACAGGGCGTTCGGGGCTACACCTTC | CSVEEGQGVRGYTF
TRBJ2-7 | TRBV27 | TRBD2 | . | TGTGCCAGCAGTTTAAATCTGGGACTAACTAGCGAGCAGTACTTC | CASSLNLGLTSEQYF
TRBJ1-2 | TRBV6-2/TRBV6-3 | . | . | TGTGCCAGCAGCCTCAGTGTCAGCGGTGGCTACACCTTC | CASSLSVSGGYTF
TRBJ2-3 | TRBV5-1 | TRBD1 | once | TGCGCCAGCAGCTTGGGACCCCATCGGACAGGGGGCCCAGATACGCAGTATTTT | CASSLGPHRTGGPDTQYF
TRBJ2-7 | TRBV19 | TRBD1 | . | TGTGCCAGTAGTCTTCTCCCCGGGACAGGGATGTTACAGTACTTC | CASSLLPGTGMLQYF
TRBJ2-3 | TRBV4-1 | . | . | TGCGCCAGCAGCCAACTTCGTGACAGCCGCACAGATACGCAGTATTTT | CASSQLRDSRTDTQYF
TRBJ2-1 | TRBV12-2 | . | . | TGTGCAAGTCGCTCACTTGGACTAGCGGGTTACAATGAGCAGTTCTTC | CASRSLGLAGYNEQFF
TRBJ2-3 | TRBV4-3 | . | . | TGCGCCAGCAGCCCACATGAGGTTGATACGCAGTATTTT | CASSPHEVDTQYF
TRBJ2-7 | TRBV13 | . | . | TGTGCCAGCAGCTTACGTCCCACTAGCTCGCTACCGAGCTCCTACGAGCAGTACTTC | CASSLRPTSSLPSSYEQYF